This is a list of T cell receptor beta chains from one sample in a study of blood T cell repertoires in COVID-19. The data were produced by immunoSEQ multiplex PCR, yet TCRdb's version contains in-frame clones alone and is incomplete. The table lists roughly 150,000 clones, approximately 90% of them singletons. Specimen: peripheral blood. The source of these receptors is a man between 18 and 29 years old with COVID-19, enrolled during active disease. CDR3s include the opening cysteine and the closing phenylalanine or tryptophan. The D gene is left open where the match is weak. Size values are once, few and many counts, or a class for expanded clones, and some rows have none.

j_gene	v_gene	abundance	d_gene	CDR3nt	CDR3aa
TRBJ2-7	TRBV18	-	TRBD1	TGTGCCAGCTCCGGGACAGGGTTCTCCTACGAGCAGTACTTC	CASSGTGFSYEQYF
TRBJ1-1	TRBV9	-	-	TGTGCCAGCAGCGTTACAGGGAGAGGCGCTGAAGCTTTCTTT	CASSVTGRGAEAFF
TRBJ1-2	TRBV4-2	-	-	TGTGCCAGCAGCCAAGGCATGTCAGGTTGGGCCTATGGCTACACCTTC	CASSQGMSGWAYGYTF
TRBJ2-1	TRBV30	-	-	TGTGCCTGGAGGGTAGTAACTGAGCAGTTCTTC	CAWRVVTEQFF
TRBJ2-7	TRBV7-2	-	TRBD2	TGTGCCAGCAGCGCAGACTCCGGGACTAGAGGCTACGAGCAGTACTTC	CASSADSGTRGYEQYF
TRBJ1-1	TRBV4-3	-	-	TGCGCCAGCAGCCAAGATCGGGGGGCGGACACTGAAGCTTTCTTT	CASSQDRGADTEAFF
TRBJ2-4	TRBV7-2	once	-	TGTGCCAGCAGCTTCCCGGACGGGGAAAACATTCAGTACTTC	CASSFPDGENIQYF
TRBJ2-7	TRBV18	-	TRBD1	TGTGCCAGCTCACCACTGCAGCCGGGACAGGGGTCCTACGAGCAGTACTTC	CASSPLQPGQGSYEQYF
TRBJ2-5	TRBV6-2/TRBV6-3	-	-	TGTGCCAGCAGCTATAGCGTTCGAACCGAGACCCAGTACTTC	CASSYSVRTETQYF
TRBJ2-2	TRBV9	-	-	TGTGCCAGCAGCGGTCTGGCAGGGGACACCGGGGAGCTGTTTTTT	CASSGLAGDTGELFF
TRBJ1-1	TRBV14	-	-	TGTGCCAGCAGCCGCACAAGGAACACTGAAGCTTTCTTT	CASSRTRNTEAFF
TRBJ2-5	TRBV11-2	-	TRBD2	TGTGCCAGCAGCTCACAGCGGGAGTATAAAGAGACCCAGTACTTC	CASSSQREYKETQYF
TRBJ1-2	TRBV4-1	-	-	TGCGCCAGCAGCTCTCCCCCTCTCAGGGCAGGAGTTCAGGGCCGTTTTGATGGCTACACCTTC	CASSSPPLRAGVQGRFDGYTF
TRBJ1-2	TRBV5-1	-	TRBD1	TGCGCCAGCAGCCGGAGAACCCAGGGGGCTGATGGCTACACCTTC	CASSRRTQGADGYTF
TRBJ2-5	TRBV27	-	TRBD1	TGTGCCAGCAGTCCCCATCCCACCGGACAGGGGCAAGAGACCCAGTACTTC	CASSPHPTGQGQETQYF
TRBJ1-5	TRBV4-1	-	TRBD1	TGCGCCAGCAGCCAAGGGTGGGGGACAGGGGGCTCGGCCCAGCATTTT	CASSQGWGTGGSAQHF
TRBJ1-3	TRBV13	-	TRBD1	TGTGCCAGCAGCTCCCTTGGACAGGGGGCTGGAAACACCATATATTTT	CASSSLGQGAGNTIYF
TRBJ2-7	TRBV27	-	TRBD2	TGTGCCAGCAGTGCTTCTTCCAGCGGGGAGTACTTC	CASSASSSGEYF
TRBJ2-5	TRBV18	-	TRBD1	TGTGCCAGCTCACCTTCGACAGGGGGCCAAGAGACCCAGTACTTC	CASSPSTGGQETQYF
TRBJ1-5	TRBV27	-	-	TGTGCCAGCAGTTTATTCCACAGGGCGGATCAGCCCCAGCATTTT	CASSLFHRADQPQHF